The 3 T cell receptor beta chains reported below all come from one sample, sequenced in a study of OX40 agonist ivuxolimab in advanced cancers. Data came from immunoSEQ multiplex PCR; TCRdb stores just in-frame clones and leaves some out. The repertoire holds around 60,000 clones, with more than 80% as singletons. Material: CD4+ or CD8+ T cells sorted from blood, obtained in a trial of the OX40 agonist ivuxolimab. The origin of the receptors is an adult with an advanced solid tumor such as melanoma, head and neck, liver or kidney cancer.

V is TRBV19 and J is TRBJ2-2, with D possibly being TRBD1 (6 bases). Deletions cut 7 bases from V and 1 base from J, with 16 bases between. In germline, CDR1 is LNHDA, CDR2 SQIVND (reference sequence). The CDR3 is made up of 16 amino acids. Here the CDR3 reads CASTGEGHENTGELFF. As DNA, the CDR3 is TGTGCCAGTACCGGAGAGGGACACGAGAACACCGGGGAGCTGTTTTTT.

This chain links TRBV14 with TRBJ2-5; 7 bases fit TRBD1. Losses at the gene ends were 1 base for V and 5 bases for J; bases not matched to a gene: 7. CDR1 and CDR2 from the germline V gene are SGHDN and FVKESK. The CDR3 has 15 residues. In DNA, the CDR3 is TGTGCCAGCAGCCAAGTCGGCAGGGGGATGGAGACCCAGTACTTC. Translating it yields CASSQVGRGMETQYF. Full variable domain (remainder filled in from reference TRBV14 and TRBJ2-5): EAGVTQFPSHSVIEKGQTVTLRCDPISGHDNLYWYRRVMGKEIKFLLHFVKESKQDESGMPNNRFLAERTGGTYSTLKVQPAELEDSGVYFCASSQVGRGMETQYFGPGTRLLVL.

This clone was seen a single time. V and J are TRBV5-1 and TRBJ1-1, with unresolved D. Trimming took 3 bases from V and 3 from J, leaving 15 bases between them. CDR1 is SGHRS, CDR2 YFSETQ, per germline. The CDR3 is made up of 15 amino acids. The CDR3 protein is CASSSVGGRDTEAFF. Here the CDR3 DNA reads TGCGCCAGCAGCTCCGTCGGAGGGAGGGACACTGAAGCTTTCTTT. The variable domain in full, completed from reference TRBV5-1 and TRBJ1-1, reads KAGVTQTPRYLIKTRGQQVTLSCSPISGHRSVSWYQQTPGQGLQFLFEYFSETQRNKGNFPGRFSGRQFSNSRSEMNVSTLELGDSALYLCASSSVGGRDTEAFFGQGTRLTVV.